Shown below are 14 T cell receptor beta chains from a single sample sequenced in a study of blood T cell repertoires in COVID-19. The method was immunoSEQ multiplex PCR; TCRdb's version includes in-frame clones alone and lacks a portion of them. The sample gives 150,000 to 200,000 clones, 75% to 85% of which show up once; around 12% is in the top ten. The sequenced sample consisted of peripheral blood. These receptors were collected from a woman older than 75 with COVID-19, enrolled during active disease.

The chain employs TRBV3-1 (or the pseudogene TRBV3-2) and TRBJ2-2, with 10 bases fitting TRBD1. The CDR3 is 16 residues long. The germline V gene encodes CDR1 LGHDT and CDR2 YNNKEL (reference sequence). V was pared by 5 bases and J by 3 bases, with 6 bases of the junction left unmatched. The CDR3 spells CASSSRDRGYTGELFF. The CDR3 bases are TGTGCCAGCAGCTCAAGGGACAGGGGTTACACCGGGGAGCTGTTTTTT.

As DNA, the CDR3 is TGCGCCAGCAGTGGGGCTGTCGGCACTGAAGCTTTCTTT. As protein: CASSGAVGTEAFF. V gene TRBV5-1 combines with J gene TRBJ1-1; maybe TRBD1 (5 bases). V lost 5 bases, J lost 4 bases, and 12 bases lay in between. The germline CDR1 and CDR2 sequences are SGHRS and YFSETQ. This CDR3 is 13 amino acids long.

V usage is TRBV30 and J usage is TRBJ1-1; D is possibly TRBD1 (6 bases). Germline lookup yields CDR1 GTSNPN and CDR2 SVGIG (reference sequence). The CDR3 contains 14 residues. V lost 2 bases and J 3 bases, leaving 13 bases between the germline ends. For the CDR3, the DNA is TGTGCCTGGAGTATAGGGGGGGCGGACACTGAAGCTTTCTTT. It codes for CAWSIGGADTEAFF.

The rearrangement joins TRBV27 to TRBJ2-6, with 8 bases lining up with TRBD2. V shed 2 bases and J 0 bases; nucleotides not matched to a gene: 3. The CDR3 contains 17 residues. The V gene's germline CDR1 is MNHEY and CDR2 SMNVEV (reference sequence). The CDR3 nucleotides are TGTGCCAGCAGTTTACGGGGGGGCATCTCTGGGGCCAACGTCCTGACTTTC. As protein: CASSLRGGISGANVLTF.

The V gene is TRBV4-1, the J gene TRBJ1-6; no clear D gene. This CDR3 is 14 amino acids long. Germline CDR1 is MGHRA and CDR2 is YSYEKL. Trimming took off 1 base at V and 5 bases at J, with 6 bases between the two ends. The CDR3 DNA follows: TGCGCCAGCAGCCAAGGAAAGCATAATTCACCCCTCCACTTT. Amino acids: CASSQGKHNSPLHF.

This chain connects TRBV27 to TRBJ2-1; TRBD1 is a possible D gene (6 bases). Germline-derived CDR1 and CDR2 are MNHEY and SMNVEV (reference sequence). This CDR3 has 14 residues. Deletions cut 2 bases from V and 5 bases from J, with 10 bases between. CDR3 sequence: CASSLGTTHNEQFF. The CDR3 nucleotides read TGTGCCAGCAGTTTAGGGACAACACACAATGAGCAGTTCTTC.

The V gene is TRBV5-1, the J gene TRBJ1-1; D gene unclear. CDR1 and CDR2 (germline): SGHRS, YFSETQ. V was trimmed by 0 bases and J by 1 base, leaving 7 bases between them. CDR3 size: 14 residues. In DNA, the CDR3 is TGCGCCAGCAGCTTGGGGCACGCGAACACTGAAGCTTTCTTT. This gives the protein CASSLGHANTEAFF.

This clone came up once. The chain couples TRBV27 to TRBJ2-5; tentatively, D is TRBD1 (8 bases). Trimming removed 5 bases at V and 7 bases at J, with 14 bases between. CDR1 MNHEY and CDR2 SMNVEV come from the germline V gene (reference sequence). The CDR3 runs to 13 residues. The CDR3 DNA follows: TGTGCCAGCAGTGCACACAGGGGGGGGACCCAGTACTTC. Its translation: CASSAHRGGTQYF.

This chain uses TRBV13 with TRBJ2-7, with 11 positions matching TRBD2. The junction had 5 bases not matched to a gene; V was cut back by 5 bases and J by 2 bases. Per germline, CDR1 PRHDT and CDR2 FYEKMQ (reference sequence). This CDR3 spans 15 amino acids. In DNA form, the CDR3 reads TGTGCCAGCAGCCCCCGGACTAGCGGGCCCTACGAGCAGTACTTC. Translation gives CASSPRTSGPYEQYF.

The rearrangement uses TRBV12-3 or TRBV12-4 and TRBJ1-1; a possible D gene is TRBD1 (6 bases). CDR3 length equals 13 residues. Between the trimmed V and J ends, which lost 6 bases and 4 bases, there was a span of 12 bases. This chain's CDR3 is CASRNRAGTEAFF. The CDR3, as DNA: TGTGCCAGCAGAAACAGGGCCGGCACTGAAGCTTTCTTT.

This clone occurred once. One end of the junction is discordant with germline, which a read error may explain. The chain couples TRBV7-6 to TRBJ2-7; maybe TRBD2 (7 bases). CDR1 is SGHVS and CDR2 is FNYEAQ in the germline V gene. The CDR3 contains 15 residues. The CDR3 is CAGSPGGGPSYEQYF. CDR3 bases: TGTGCCGGCAGCCCTGGGGGGGGGCCCTCCTACGAGCAGTACTTC.

The count of this clone is one. The same CDR3 also results from other DNA sequences found in this sample. The rearrangement uses TRBV25-1 and TRBJ1-2, with TRBD1 identical over 7 bases. The CDR3 spans 13 residues. The V and J ends lost 4 bases and 8 bases, in that order; junction bases with no gene match: 7. Germline-derived CDR1 and CDR2 are MGHDK and SYGVNS. CDR3 DNA: TGTGCCAGCAGTGCAACAGGGGTTACCGGCTACACCTTC. This codes for CASSATGVTGYTF.

The chain combines TRBV29-1 with TRBJ2-7, with 9 bases that match TRBD2. Germline V CDR1 and CDR2: SQVTM, ANQGSEA. Trimming took 5 bases from V and 3 from J; bases not matched to a gene: 2. The CDR3 has 12 amino acids. CDR3 DNA sequence: TGCAGCGTTAGCGGGAGGAACTACGAGCAGTACTTC. This codes for CSVSGRNYEQYF.

Regarding this clone: Compared with germline, one end of the junction differs, possibly owing to a read error. The chain links TRBV5-1 to TRBJ1-2; D remains unclear. The CDR3 has 15 residues. Germline V gives CDR1 SGHRS, CDR2 YFSETQ. In nucleotides, the CDR3 is TGCGCCAACAGCTTGTCGGGAGGCGCTAACTATGGCTACACCTTC. This gives the protein CANSLSGGANYGYTF.